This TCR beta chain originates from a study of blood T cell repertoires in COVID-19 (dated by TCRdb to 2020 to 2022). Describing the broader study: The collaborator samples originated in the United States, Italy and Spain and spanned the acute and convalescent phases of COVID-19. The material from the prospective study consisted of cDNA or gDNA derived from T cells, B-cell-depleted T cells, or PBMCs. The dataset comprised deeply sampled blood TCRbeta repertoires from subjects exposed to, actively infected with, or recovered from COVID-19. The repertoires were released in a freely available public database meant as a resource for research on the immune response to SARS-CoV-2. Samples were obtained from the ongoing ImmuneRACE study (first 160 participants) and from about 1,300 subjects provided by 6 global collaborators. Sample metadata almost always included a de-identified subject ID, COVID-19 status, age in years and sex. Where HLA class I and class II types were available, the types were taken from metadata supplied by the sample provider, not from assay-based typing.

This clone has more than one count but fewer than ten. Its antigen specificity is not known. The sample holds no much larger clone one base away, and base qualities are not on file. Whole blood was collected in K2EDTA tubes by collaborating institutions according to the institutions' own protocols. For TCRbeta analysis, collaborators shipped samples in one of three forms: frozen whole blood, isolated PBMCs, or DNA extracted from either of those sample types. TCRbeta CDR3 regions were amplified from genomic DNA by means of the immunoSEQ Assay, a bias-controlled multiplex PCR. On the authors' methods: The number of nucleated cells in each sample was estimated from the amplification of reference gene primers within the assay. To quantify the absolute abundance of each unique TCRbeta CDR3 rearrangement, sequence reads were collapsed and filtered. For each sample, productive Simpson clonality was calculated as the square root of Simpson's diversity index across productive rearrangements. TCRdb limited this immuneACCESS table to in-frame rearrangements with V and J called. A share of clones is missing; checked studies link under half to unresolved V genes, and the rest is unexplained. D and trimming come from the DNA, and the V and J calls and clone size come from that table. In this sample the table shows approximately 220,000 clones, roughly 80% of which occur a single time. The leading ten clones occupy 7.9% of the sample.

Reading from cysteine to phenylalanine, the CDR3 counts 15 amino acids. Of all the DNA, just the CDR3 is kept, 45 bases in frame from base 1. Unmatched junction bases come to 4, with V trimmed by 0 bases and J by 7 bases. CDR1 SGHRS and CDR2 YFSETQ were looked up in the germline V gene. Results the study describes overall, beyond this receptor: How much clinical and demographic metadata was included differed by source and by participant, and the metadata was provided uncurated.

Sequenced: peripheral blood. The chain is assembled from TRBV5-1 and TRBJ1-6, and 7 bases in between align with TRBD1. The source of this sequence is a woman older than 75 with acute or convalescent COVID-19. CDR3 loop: CASSLGQGSNSPLHF. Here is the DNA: TGCGCCAGCAGCTTGGGACAGGGCTCGAATTCACCCCTCCACTTT.